This T cell receptor (beta chain) originates from a study of T cells after posttransplantation cyclophosphamide. This clone showed up just once. Method: immunoSEQ multiplex PCR; TCRdb's copy keeps in-frame clones and lacks some. The sample has several thousand clones, around 80% seen once. Busulfan-fludarabine conditioning, marrow transplant, and cyclophosphamide on days +3 and +4 were administered. The specimen comprised CD8+ T cells sorted from PBMCs, sampled approximately 190 weeks after allogeneic stem cell transplant with posttransplant cyclophosphamide. The sequence was collected from a female patient aged 45 to 65 who received an allogeneic stem cell transplant from a related donor, was CMV-positive, and had no GVHD. Some of the T cells may derive from the graft donor.

The CDR3 region is CATSPPSGTDTQYF. The CDR3 DNA reads as TGTGCCACCAGCCCCCCTTCGGGCACAGATACGCAGTATTTT. The V and J genes are TRBV15 and TRBJ2-3; no reliable D call. This CDR3 contains 14 residues. The V gene's germline CDR1 is LNHNV and CDR2 YYDKDF (reference sequence). The V end was cut by 5 bases, the J end by 1 base, with 10 bases between. Combining the CDR3 with reference TRBV15 and TRBJ2-3 gives the whole variable domain DAMVIQNPRYQVTQFGKPVTLSCSQTLNHNVMYWYQQKSSQAPKLLFHYYDKDFNNEADTPDNFQSRRPNTSFCFLDIRSPGLGDTAMYLCATSPPSGTDTQYFGPGTRLTVL.